Shown below are 27 T cell receptor beta chains from a single sample sequenced in a study of cytomegalovirus exposure and HLA in healthy donors. Clones were sequenced by immunoSEQ multiplex PCR, and TCRdb holds only the in-frame ones, with some missing. The table has 100,000 to 150,000 clones, less than 90% seen once; the top ten hold approximately 4.5%. The sequencing input was PBMCs. The receptors stem from a man younger than 30 in good health and CMV-seropositive.

The chain employs TRBV4-1 and TRBJ1-2; the D is unclear. Looked up from germline, CDR1 is MGHRA and CDR2 is YSYEKL. The length of the CDR3 is 15 residues. Deletions cut 1 base from V and 3 bases from J, with 12 bases between. The CDR3 DNA is TGCGCCAGCAGCCAAGTTCTACGCCCGGACTATGGCTACACCTTC. Its translation is CASSQVLRPDYGYTF.

The genes are TRBV7-9 and TRBJ2-7; TRBD2 might be the D (5 bases). Trimming removed 5 bases at V and 4 bases at J, with 12 bases between. Germline CDR1 SEHNR, CDR2 FQNEAQ (reference sequence). This CDR3 spans 13 amino acids. The DNA of the CDR3 is TGTGCCAGCAGCACCCCCCGGGGTTACGAGCAGTACTTC. This codes for CASSTPRGYEQYF.

The rearrangement links TRBV5-4 to TRBJ2-7, with D tentatively TRBD1 (6 bases). The length of the CDR3 is 13 residues. Germline V lookup: CDR1 SGHNT, CDR2 YYREEE (reference sequence). V was clipped by 4 bases and J by 5 bases, with 13 bases between them. CDR3 region: CASSVMGADEQYF. The DNA for the CDR3 is TGTGCCAGCAGCGTTATGGGGGCGGACGAGCAGTACTTC. Full variable domain (remainder filled in from reference TRBV5-4 and TRBJ2-7): ETGVTQSPTHLIKTRGQQVTLRCSSQSGHNTVSWYQQALGQGPQFIFQYYREEENGRGNFPPRFSGLQFPNYSSELNVNALELDDSALYLCASSVMGADEQYFGPGTRLTVT.

The sample holds one count of this clone. This chain connects TRBV4-1 to TRBJ1-4, with no clear D. The germline V gene has CDR1 MGHRA and CDR2 YSYEKL. This CDR3 has 12 residues. The V and J ends lost 1 base and 8 bases respectively, with 5 bases between them. CDR3 DNA sequence: TGCGCCAGCAGCCAAGCCTACGAAAAACTGTTTTTT. This translates into CASSQAYEKLFF.

The V call is TRBV5-4, the J call TRBJ2-7, with D perhaps matching TRBD1 (7 bases). Germline V gene lookup returns CDR1 SGHNT and CDR2 YYREEE (reference sequence). Trimming removed 5 bases at V and 3 bases at J, with 24 bases between. This CDR3 spans 17 amino acids. CDR3 loop: CASREGEGAQGNYEQYF. DNA for the CDR3: TGTGCCAGCAGGGAGGGGGAAGGGGCACAGGGGAACTACGAGCAGTACTTC. Supplemented by reference TRBV5-4 and TRBJ2-7, the full variable domain reads ETGVTQSPTHLIKTRGQQVTLRCSSQSGHNTVSWYQQALGQGPQFIFQYYREEENGRGNFPPRFSGLQFPNYSSELNVNALELDDSALYLCASREGEGAQGNYEQYFGPGTRLTVT.

The V call is TRBV29-1, the J call TRBJ2-3, with TRBD2 matching over 8 bases. The J segment lost 4 bases and the V segment lost 8 bases, leaving 11 bases of the junction unmatched. Germline lookup yields CDR1 SQVTM and CDR2 ANQGSEA. The CDR3 contains 14 residues. CDR3 loop: CSTARGGLPDTQYF. DNA of the CDR3: TGCAGCACCGCTCGGGGGGGTCTCCCAGATACGCAGTATTTT.

The gene calls are TRBV7-8 and TRBJ1-2; TRBD1 might be the D (6 bases). CDR1 and CDR2 from the germline V gene are SGHVS and FQNEAQ. Between the trimmed V and J ends, which lost 4 bases and 4 bases, there was a span of 13 bases. The CDR3 is 14 residues long. The CDR3 protein is CASSSEDSSYGYTF. The CDR3 DNA reads as TGTGCCAGCAGCTCGGAGGACAGCTCCTATGGCTACACCTTC.

The V call is TRBV19, the J call TRBJ1-6, with TRBD1 matching 7 bases. The trim removed 5 bases at V and 9 bases at J, leaving 10 bases unmatched. The length of the CDR3 is 15 residues. Germline assignment: CDR1 LNHDA and CDR2 SQIVND (reference sequence). The CDR3 protein is CASSYDRVGVSPLHF. Here the CDR3 DNA reads TGTGCCAGTAGTTACGACAGGGTAGGGGTTTCACCCCTCCACTTT. The entire variable domain, with the rest obtained from reference TRBV19 and TRBJ1-6, is as follows: DGGITQSPKYLFRKEGQNVTLSCEQNLNHDAMYWYRQDPGQGLRLIYYSQIVNDFQKGDIAEGYSVSREKKESFPLTVTSAQKNPTAFYLCASSYDRVGVSPLHFGNGTRLTVT.

J is TRBJ2-3 and V is TRBV5-1, with 8 bases fitting TRBD1. Germline CDR1 is SGHRS and CDR2 is YFSETQ. With V trimmed by 4 bases and J by 4 bases, 14 bases remained unmatched. This CDR3 region has 17 residues. CDR3 coding DNA: TGCGCCAGCAGCCATGCCACCGCAGGGGGCCGCCCAGATACGCAGTATTTT. It specifies CASSHATAGGRPDTQYF.

CDR3 sequence: CAISESTLFLRGINLATAYGYTF. The DNA for the CDR3 is TGTGCCATCAGTGAGTCCACCCTTTTTCTGCGAGGGATTAACCTCGCCACAGCGTATGGCTACACCTTC. The chain carries TRBV10-3 and TRBJ1-2; D remains ambiguous. The CDR3 has 23 residues. Per the germline V gene, CDR1 is ENHRY and CDR2 is SYGVKD. V lost 0 bases to trimming and J lost 5 bases, with 37 bases between them.

The V and J genes are TRBV14 and TRBJ2-3, with D hard to call. Germline V CDR1 and CDR2: SGHDN, FVKESK. The CDR3 is 12 residues long. V was pared by 4 bases and J by 1 base, with 3 bases between. CDR3 protein: CASSLGTDTQYF. As DNA, the CDR3 is TGTGCCAGCAGCCTCGGCACAGATACGCAGTATTTT.

CDR3 in DNA: TGCACCAGCAGCCATTCCGGGACAGGGTATTTTGTGACCCAGTACTTC. Its protein product is CTSSHSGTGYFVTQYF. J is TRBJ2-5 and V is TRBV1; the table's D call TRBD1 went unverified against the DNA. TRBV1 is termed a pseudogene. This CDR3 has 16 residues.

V usage is TRBV7-2 and J usage is TRBJ2-4; D is unresolved. From germline, CDR1 is SGHTA and CDR2 FQGNSA. V lost 5 bases and J lost 6, with 11 bases in between. This CDR3 has 13 amino acids. CDR3 DNA: TGTGCCAGCAGCCCAGCGACTGGAAACATTCAGTACTTC. Translation gives CASSPATGNIQYF.

This chain connects TRBV4-1 to TRBJ1-6, with D tentatively TRBD1 (6 bases). The V and J ends lost 0 bases and 7 bases respectively, with 10 bases between them. This CDR3 region has 15 residues. Germline V gene data show CDR1 as MGHRA and CDR2 as YSYEKL. CDR3 amino acids: CASSQEGQPNSPLHF. For the CDR3, the DNA is TGCGCCAGCAGCCAAGAAGGACAGCCAAATTCACCCCTCCACTTT.

The gene calls are TRBV15 and TRBJ1-2; D is uncertain. V was shortened by 3 bases and J by 7 bases, with 15 bases between the two germline ends. This CDR3 is built from 14 residues. Germline CDR1 is LNHNV and CDR2 is YYDKDF (reference sequence). CDR3 sequence (DNA): TGTGCCACCAGCAGGGAAACAGCTTCAGGTGGCTACACCTTC. It codes for CATSRETASGGYTF.

The gene calls are TRBV7-2 and TRBJ2-2; TRBD2 matches at 11 bases. The CDR3 loop spans 16 amino acids. The germline V gene has CDR1 SGHTA and CDR2 FQGNSA. After removal of 4 bases from V and 5 bases from J, the junction contained 6 bases not matched to a gene. CDR3 sequence reads: CASSWLAGGGTGELFF. The CDR3 region has the DNA TGTGCCAGCAGCTGGCTAGCGGGGGGCGGTACCGGGGAGCTGTTTTTT.

This sequence joins TRBV7-9 and TRBJ2-3; 12 bases match TRBD2. Germline trimming cut 4 bases from V and 2 bases from J; bases unmatched to any gene: 4. The CDR3 sequence is 16 residues long. Per the germline V gene, CDR1 is SEHNR and CDR2 is FQNEAQ (reference sequence). The DNA of the CDR3 is TGTGCCAGCAGCTCCGGACTAGCGGGGTTCACAGATACGCAGTATTTT. Translating it yields CASSSGLAGFTDTQYF. The full variable domain, with the rest looked up from reference TRBV7-9 and TRBJ2-3, is DTGVSQNPRHKITKRGQNVTFRCDPISEHNRLYWYRQTLGQGPEFLTYFQNEAQLEKSRLLSDRFSAERPKGSFSTLEIQRTEQGDSAMYLCASSSGLAGFTDTQYFGPGTRLTVL.

This chain links TRBV7-9 with TRBJ1-6; no clear D. The CDR3 covers 14 residues. Germline CDR1 reads SEHNR; CDR2 reads FQNEAQ (reference sequence). V was clipped by 8 bases and J by 7 bases, with 15 bases between them. This CDR3 reads CASCGGLSNSPLHF. The CDR3 DNA sequence: TGTGCCAGCTGCGGCGGCCTCAGCAATTCACCCCTCCACTTT. Full variable domain (missing parts from reference TRBV7-9 and TRBJ1-6): DTGVSQNPRHKITKRGQNVTFRCDPISEHNRLYWYRQTLGQGPEFLTYFQNEAQLEKSRLLSDRFSAERPKGSFSTLEIQRTEQGDSAMYLCASCGGLSNSPLHFGNGTRLTVT.

Notes on this clone: Other DNA sequences in this specimen translate into the identical CDR3. V gene TRBV5-1 combines with J gene TRBJ1-2; a possible D gene is TRBD1 (6 bases). Germline-derived CDR1 and CDR2 are SGHRS and YFSETQ. Between the trimmed V and J ends, which lost 0 bases and 2 bases, there was a span of 8 bases. This CDR3 contains 14 residues. The CDR3 loop reads CASSLGTANYGYTF. The DNA for the CDR3 is TGCGCCAGCAGCTTGGGGACAGCGAACTATGGCTACACCTTC.

V is TRBV7-9 and J is TRBJ1-1; no reliable D call. The length of the CDR3 is 14 residues. Trimming pared 1 base from V and 0 bases from J, leaving 6 bases between. Germline V gives CDR1 SEHNR, CDR2 FQNEAQ (reference sequence). CDR3 coding DNA: TGTGCCAGCAGCTTAGTGAAGCTGAACACTGAAGCTTTCTTT. Its protein is CASSLVKLNTEAFF.

This rearrangement joins TRBV18 to TRBJ1-1; 7 nucleotides agree with TRBD1. V dropped 2 bases and J dropped 0; count of bases not matched to a gene: 0. Germline V lookup: CDR1 KGHSH, CDR2 LQKENI. The CDR3 has 14 residues. CDR3 loop: CASSPGTVNTEAFF. The CDR3 DNA follows: TGTGCCAGCTCACCAGGGACAGTGAACACTGAAGCTTTCTTT.

In nucleotides, the CDR3 is TGCAGCGTTGCGGGGAACTATGGCTACACCTTC. Its translation: CSVAGNYGYTF. This sequence joins TRBV29-1 and TRBJ1-2; D not resolved. The CDR3 is 11 amino acids. The germline gives CDR1 SQVTM, CDR2 ANQGSEA. V was pared by 4 bases and J by 2 bases, with 5 bases between.

The chain joins TRBV6-1 to TRBJ1-3; the D is unclear. This CDR3 has 16 residues. With 3 bases removed from V and 4 bases from J, the gap between germline ends came to 16 bases. Germline V gene data show CDR1 as MNHNS and CDR2 as SASEGT. CDR3 region: CASSDGLPGLGNTIYF. CDR3 DNA sequence: TGTGCCAGCAGTGACGGACTCCCCGGGTTGGGAAACACCATATATTTT.

J is TRBJ1-2 and V is TRBV6-4, with 11 bases identical to TRBD1. Losses at the gene ends were 6 bases for V and 6 bases for J; bases not matched to a gene: 6. Germline CDR1 and CDR2: MRHNA and SNTAGT. The CDR3 is made up of 14 amino acids. The CDR3 DNA reads as TGTGCCAGCAGCCACGGACAGGGGGCAGATGGCTACACCTTC. Translated: CASSHGQGADGYTF.

The chain couples TRBV18 to TRBJ2-1; D might be TRBD2 (5 bases). CDR1 and CDR2 from the germline V gene are KGHSH and LQKENI. V shed 0 bases and J shed 6 bases, with 9 bases lying between them. The CDR3 covers 14 residues. CDR3 in amino acids: CASSPPSSPNEQFF. In nucleotides, the CDR3 is TGTGCCAGCTCACCACCGTCTAGCCCCAATGAGCAGTTCTTC. Full variable domain (remainder filled in from reference TRBV18 and TRBJ2-1): NAGVMQNPRHLVRRRGQEARLRCSPMKGHSHVYWYRQLPEEGLKFMVYLQKENIIDESGMPKERFSAEFPKEGPSILRIQQVVRGDSAAYFCASSPPSSPNEQFFGPGTRLTVL.

The chain uses TRBV15 and TRBJ1-4, with 9 bases fitting TRBD1. Per the germline V gene, CDR1 is LNHNV and CDR2 is YYDKDF (reference sequence). This CDR3 is 16 amino acids long. The V and J ends lost 0 bases and 8 bases, in that order; junction bases with no gene match: 7. The CDR3 nucleotides are TGTGCCACCAGCAGAGATCGGGACAGGGTGGGAGAAAAACTGTTTTTT. Its translation is CATSRDRDRVGEKLFF.

The J gene is TRBJ2-1, the V gene TRBV7-8, with TRBD2 matching over 15 bases. The CDR3 runs to 19 residues. The J segment lost 4 bases and the V segment lost 5 bases, leaving 12 bases of the junction unmatched. The germline V gene has CDR1 SGHVS and CDR2 FQNEAQ. The CDR3 DNA reads TGTGCCAGCAGCCCGGGACTAGCGGGGGGCCCCCTATTTTACAATGAGCAGTTCTTC. It encodes CASSPGLAGGPLFYNEQFF.